This TCR beta chain was documented in a study of blood T cell repertoires in COVID-19. Looking at the study overall: T cells, B-cell-depleted T cells, or PBMCs supplied cDNA or gDNA.

Losses at the gene ends were 4 bases for V and 0 bases for J; bases not matched to a gene: 10. The length of the CDR3 is 18 residues. CDR1 is SGHVS, CDR2 FQNEAQ, per germline. Recruits, aged roughly 18 to 95 years, lived in under 25 US areas. TCRdb's table, derived via immunoSEQ multiplex PCR, lists solely in-frame clones and lacks some. The sample lists 490,000 or so clones, roughly nine tenths occurring once. Sequencing was performed on PBMCs or T cells enriched from blood (not recorded which). The gene calls are TRBV7-8 and TRBJ2-2; 8 bases match TRBD1. The origin of this receptor is a woman aged 55-70 years who had recovered from COVID-19. DNA of the CDR3: TGTGCCAGCAGCTACCGGACAGGGTACCCGACGAACACCGGGGAGCTGTTTTTT. Amino acids: CASSYRTGYPTNTGELFF. The full variable domain, in which reference TRBV7-8 and TRBJ2-2 provide the parts outside the CDR3, is GAGVSQSPRYKVAKRGQDVALRCDPISGHVSLFWYQQALGQGPEFLTYFQNEAQLDKSGLPSDRFFAERPEGSVSTLKIQRTQQEDSAVYLCASSYRTGYPTNTGELFFGEGSRLTVL.